This is a list of T cell receptor beta chains from one sample in a study of T cell repertoires in cytomegalovirus infection. These receptors' targets are unknown. From the reads, TCRdb called clonotypes with MiXCR, one entry per CDR3 protein. The profile shows approximately 990,000 distinct CDR3 sequences, 30% to 40% of them singletons. The specimen comprised cultured CD8+ T cells from PBMCs, sampled from culture after CMV antigen stimulation. The receptor set was obtained from a human donor in good health (CMV status not recorded). Some clones in this sample may be carry-over from other donors' samples. Both conserved end residues are part of each CDR3. A D gene is named only where the DNA matches it firmly. For some rows the clone size is stated as once, few or many, or as a class when expanded; others skip it.

CDR3 DNA: TGTGCCAGCAGCTTCTCGGCGGGACAAGAGACCCAGTACTTC; CDR3 protein: CASSFSAGQETQYF; D gene: .; clone size: many; V gene: TRBV7-9; J gene: TRBJ2-5
CDR3 DNA: TGTGCCAGCAGCTTTGAGGGTTACAATGAGCAGTTCTTC; CDR3 protein: CASSFEGYNEQFF; D gene: .; clone size: many; V gene: TRBV11-1; J gene: TRBJ2-1
CDR3 DNA: TGTGCCAGCAGTTGGTCGGGGGGCTACGAGCAGTACTTC; CDR3 protein: CASSWSGGYEQYF; D gene: TRBD2; clone size: few; V gene: TRBV12-3/TRBV12-4; J gene: TRBJ2-7
CDR3 DNA: TGTGCCAGCAGCGCAGGGGGGAACATGGGATCCTCCTACAATGAGCAGTTCTTC; CDR3 protein: CASSAGGNMGSSYNEQFF; D gene: .; clone size: .; V gene: TRBV6-4; J gene: TRBJ2-1
CDR3 DNA: TGTGCCACCAGTGATTTTGGACAGGGGCCTAGCACAGATACGCAGTATTTT; CDR3 protein: CATSDFGQGPSTDTQYF; D gene: TRBD1; clone size: .; V gene: TRBV24-1; J gene: TRBJ2-3
CDR3 DNA: TGTGCCAGCAGCCCTAAGTCGAACACTGAAGCTTTCTTT; CDR3 protein: CASSPKSNTEAFF; D gene: .; clone size: .; V gene: TRBV7-9; J gene: TRBJ1-1
CDR3 DNA: TGTGCCAGCAGCCTCCCTCGTAGCGGGGGGGCAAATGAGCAGTTCTTC; CDR3 protein: CASSLPRSGGANEQFF; D gene: TRBD2; clone size: .; V gene: TRBV7-6; J gene: TRBJ2-1
CDR3 DNA: TGTGCCAGCAGTTACGGAGGGGGAGGTCAAGAGACCCAGTACTTC; CDR3 protein: CASSYGGGGQETQYF; D gene: .; clone size: few; V gene: TRBV6-5; J gene: TRBJ2-5
CDR3 DNA: TGTGCCAGCAGCTTTTTAGGGGTCACAGATACGCAGTATTTT; CDR3 protein: CASSFLGVTDTQYF; D gene: .; clone size: many; V gene: TRBV11-2; J gene: TRBJ2-3
CDR3 DNA: TGTGCCAGCACCGGAGGGCCTGGAAACACCATATATTTT; CDR3 protein: CASTGGPGNTIYF; D gene: .; clone size: .; V gene: TRBV6-5; J gene: TRBJ1-3
CDR3 DNA: TGTGCCAGCAGATCCCAGGGTGGCCCCTACGAGCAGTACTTC; CDR3 protein: CASRSQGGPYEQYF; D gene: .; clone size: .; V gene: TRBV5-5; J gene: TRBJ2-7
CDR3 DNA: TGTGCCAGCAGCCTCGCAGGGGTGGGTTCACCCCTCCACTTT; CDR3 protein: CASSLAGVGSPLHF; D gene: .; clone size: .; V gene: TRBV9; J gene: TRBJ1-6
CDR3 DNA: TGTGCCACCAGCAGGGGGGTTCTAAGCCCAGATACGCAGTATTTT; CDR3 protein: CATSRGVLSPDTQYF; D gene: .; clone size: .; V gene: TRBV15; J gene: TRBJ2-3
CDR3 DNA: TGTGCCAGCTCGCGACCCCGGGACAGACCCTACGAGCAGTACTTC; CDR3 protein: CASSRPRDRPYEQYF; D gene: TRBD1; clone size: .; V gene: TRBV18; J gene: TRBJ2-7
CDR3 DNA: TGTGCCAGCAGCTTAGCGCGGGGGAGGGATGGCTACACCTTC; CDR3 protein: CASSLARGRDGYTF; D gene: .; clone size: few; V gene: TRBV7-2; J gene: TRBJ1-2
CDR3 DNA: TGTGCCAGTAGTCTCACACTAGCGGGCAGCTCCTACAATGAGCAGTTCTTC; CDR3 protein: CASSLTLAGSSYNEQFF; D gene: TRBD2; clone size: .; V gene: TRBV19; J gene: TRBJ2-1
CDR3 DNA: TGTGCCAGCAATAGCGTCGGGGAGCTGTTTTTT; CDR3 protein: CASNSVGELFF; D gene: .; clone size: .; V gene: TRBV6-6; J gene: TRBJ2-2
CDR3 DNA: TGCGCCAGCAGCAAAGACAGGGGTCCAGACTATGGCTACACCTTC; CDR3 protein: CASSKDRGPDYGYTF; D gene: TRBD1; clone size: .; V gene: TRBV4-1; J gene: TRBJ1-2
CDR3 DNA: TGCGCCAGCAGTGACAAGTATAGCAATCAGCCCCAGCATTTT; CDR3 protein: CASSDKYSNQPQHF; D gene: .; clone size: .; V gene: TRBV10-2; J gene: TRBJ1-5
CDR3 DNA: TGTGCCAGCACCAAACCCCCAGGATTTATGAACACTGAAGCTTTCTTT; CDR3 protein: CASTKPPGFMNTEAFF; D gene: .; clone size: few; V gene: TRBV6-2/TRBV6-3; J gene: TRBJ1-1
CDR3 DNA: TGTGCCAGCAGCTTAGACAGGGGGCGATACACCGGGGAGCTGTTTTTT; CDR3 protein: CASSLDRGRYTGELFF; D gene: TRBD1; clone size: many; V gene: TRBV7-6; J gene: TRBJ2-2
CDR3 DNA: TGTGCCAGCAGTTACAACTTGGCTGACGCCCTCCACTTT; CDR3 protein: CASSYNLADALHF; D gene: .; clone size: few; V gene: TRBV6-6; J gene: TRBJ1-6
CDR3 DNA: TGTGCCAGCACCTCTGCCATGTACCAAGAGACCCAGTACTTC; CDR3 protein: CASTSAMYQETQYF; D gene: .; clone size: .; V gene: TRBV12-3/TRBV12-4; J gene: TRBJ2-5
CDR3 DNA: TGTGCCAGCAGGAGGGACTCCCAGGGAGGCAATCAGCCCCAGCATTTT; CDR3 protein: CASRRDSQGGNQPQHF; D gene: .; clone size: .; V gene: TRBV6-2/TRBV6-3; J gene: TRBJ1-5
CDR3 DNA: TGTGCCAGCAGACACGGAGGGAGGGCTTTCTTT; CDR3 protein: CASRHGGRAFF; D gene: .; clone size: few; V gene: TRBV6-5; J gene: TRBJ1-1
CDR3 DNA: TGTGCCAGCAGTTTAGGGACAGGGACATGGCAGCCCCAGCATTTT; CDR3 protein: CASSLGTGTWQPQHF; D gene: TRBD1; clone size: .; V gene: TRBV27; J gene: TRBJ1-5
CDR3 DNA: TGCGCCAGCTTCGCTAGCGGGCCAACCTACGAGCAGTACTTC; CDR3 protein: CASFASGPTYEQYF; D gene: TRBD2; clone size: few; V gene: TRBV5-1; J gene: TRBJ2-7
CDR3 DNA: TGTGCCAGCAGTTACCCCCAAGGGTATTTCGCAGATACGCAGTATTTT; CDR3 protein: CASSYPQGYFADTQYF; D gene: .; clone size: .; V gene: TRBV6-2/TRBV6-3; J gene: TRBJ2-3
CDR3 DNA: TGTGCCAGTAGTATGTGGTCAAACACTGAAGCTTTCTTT; CDR3 protein: CASSMWSNTEAFF; D gene: .; clone size: few; V gene: TRBV19; J gene: TRBJ1-1
CDR3 DNA: TGTGCCAGTAGTATGGAGCGACAGTCGAACACTGAAGCTTTCTTT; CDR3 protein: CASSMERQSNTEAFF; D gene: .; clone size: .; V gene: TRBV19; J gene: TRBJ1-1
CDR3 DNA: TGTGCCAGTAGTATTGAGGGGTTGTCGGGACAGGGATTTGTGGACAATCAGCCCCAGCATTTT; CDR3 protein: CASSIEGLSGQGFVDNQPQHF; D gene: TRBD1; clone size: .; V gene: TRBV19; J gene: TRBJ1-5
CDR3 DNA: TGTGCCAGCATGTTGCCAGGGGGGGGACCCCTCCACTTT; CDR3 protein: CASMLPGGGPLHF; D gene: TRBD1; clone size: few; V gene: TRBV27; J gene: TRBJ1-6
CDR3 DNA: TGTGCCAGCAGCCCCATAGCCTTAGAGACCCAGTACTTC; CDR3 protein: CASSPIALETQYF; D gene: .; clone size: .; V gene: TRBV5-5; J gene: TRBJ2-5
CDR3 DNA: TGCGCCAGCAGCCCCCAGGGGATGGTCACTGAAGCTTTCTTT; CDR3 protein: CASSPQGMVTEAFF; D gene: .; clone size: few; V gene: TRBV4-1; J gene: TRBJ1-1
CDR3 DNA: TGTGCCACCGCCTCTAGCGGGCCGAGCTCCTACGAGCAGTACTTC; CDR3 protein: CATASSGPSSYEQYF; D gene: TRBD2; clone size: .; V gene: TRBV7-8; J gene: TRBJ2-7
CDR3 DNA: TGCGCCAGCGGCCAAATCCTAGGCGGAAATCAGCCCCAGCATTTT; CDR3 protein: CASGQILGGNQPQHF; D gene: .; clone size: .; V gene: TRBV4-1; J gene: TRBJ1-5